These 10 T cell receptor beta chains share one sample of origin, sequenced in a study of early T cells in non-severe SARS-CoV-2 infection. MiXCR was run by TCRdb on the 5' RACE reads, yielding one entry per CDR3 protein. Among more than 90,000 distinct CDR3 sequences listed, over 10% were seen once. The sample comprised whole blood. The receptor source for this set is an adult who was a healthcare worker with PCR-confirmed SARS-CoV-2 infection or an uninfected control (not recorded which).

With regard to this clonotype: A much larger clone sits a single nucleotide away, making a read error possible. This chain connects TRBV6-2 or TRBV6-3 to TRBJ2-2; a possible D gene is TRBD2 (6 bases). With 4 bases removed from V and 7 bases from J, the gap between germline ends came to 19 bases. Germline V gene lookup returns CDR1 MNHEY and CDR2 SVGEGT. CDR3 length equals 16 residues. The CDR3 nucleotides are TGTGCCAGCAGTTCCCCCGTCTGGGGAGGCATCGGGGAGCTGTTTTTT. Its protein is CASSSPVWGGIGELFF.

This clonotype has more than one count but fewer than ten. The chain couples TRBV29-1 to TRBJ2-3; unclear D gene. Germline V gene data show CDR1 as SQVTM and CDR2 as ANQGSEA. The CDR3 is made up of 11 amino acids. CDR3 protein: CIVTSTDTQYF. The CDR3 DNA sequence: TGCATCGTGACTAGCACAGATACGCAGTATTTT.

The chain links TRBV20-1 to TRBJ2-3, with TRBD2 matching 9 bases. Germline CDR1 DFQATT, CDR2 SNEGSKA (reference sequence). CDR3 length equals 17 residues. Germline trimming cut 1 base from V and 5 bases from J; bases unmatched to any gene: 13. The CDR3 region is CSARGGGGARVKDTQYF. The CDR3 region has the DNA TGCAGTGCTAGAGGAGGCGGGGGGGCAAGGGTAAAAGATACGCAGTATTTT.

This clonotype was found many times. The rearrangement links TRBV20-1 to TRBJ1-1, with D maybe TRBD1 (5 bases). This CDR3 comprises 12 residues. CDR1 is DFQATT, CDR2 SNEGSKA, per germline (reference sequence). V was pared by 6 bases and J by 1 base, with 9 bases between. The DNA for the CDR3 is TGCAGTGCCAGTCAGGGGAACACTGAAGCTTTCTTT. It codes for CSASQGNTEAFF.

Many counts were recorded for this clonotype. The chain links TRBV20-1 to TRBJ1-5; no clear D. Trimming removed 7 bases from V and 6 bases from J, with 13 bases in between. This CDR3 has 12 amino acids. The germline CDR1 and CDR2 sequences are DFQATT and SNEGSKA (reference sequence). CDR3 sequence: CSVRTRGQPQHF. As DNA, the CDR3 is TGCAGTGTCCGGACCCGTGGTCAGCCCCAGCATTTT.

This clonotype was detected many times. The chain uses TRBV20-1 and TRBJ1-1; D is possibly TRBD1 (5 bases). CDR1 and CDR2 from the germline V gene are DFQATT and SNEGSKA (reference sequence). CDR3 length: 17 residues. V was trimmed by 3 bases and J by 1 base, leaving 21 bases between them. The CDR3 DNA reads as TGCAGTGCTAGGCTTCAGGGACTCTGGGCCACGAACACTGAAGCTTTCTTT. As protein: CSARLQGLWATNTEAFF.

In its sample, this clonotype was seen a few times. The chain uses TRBV28 and TRBJ1-1; perhaps TRBD1 as D (5 bases). CDR1 and CDR2 from the germline V gene are MDHEN and SYDVKM. Trimming cost V 4 bases and J 4 bases, with 19 bases left between them. This CDR3 has 16 amino acids. The CDR3 nucleotides read TGTGCCAGCAGTTCCCTCGTTCGGGGACGGGTCACTGAAGCTTTCTTT. Translated, it gives CASSSLVRGRVTEAFF.

This clonotype has just a few counts. The chain recombines TRBV7-2 with TRBJ2-1; 8 bases fit TRBD2. Germline-derived CDR1 and CDR2 are SGHTA and FQGNSA. CDR3 size: 14 residues. J was trimmed by 8 bases and V by 3 bases; bases with no gene match: 6. This CDR3 reads CASSFVAGSHEQFF. The CDR3 DNA is TGTGCCAGCAGCTTCGTAGCGGGAAGTCATGAGCAGTTCTTC.

This clonotype has at least ten counts. The chain links TRBV10-1 to TRBJ2-3; D unclear. Trimming cost V 6 bases and J 0 bases, with 10 bases left between them. This CDR3 contains 14 residues. The germline gives CDR1 WNHNN, CDR2 SYGVQD (reference sequence). CDR3 nucleotides: TGCGCCAGCAGCCCCGCCGGTAGCACAGATACGCAGTATTTT. This codes for CASSPAGSTDTQYF.

This chain uses TRBV29-1 with TRBJ1-1, with D possibly being TRBD1 (6 bases). The CDR3 is 12 residues long. CDR1 and CDR2 (germline): SQVTM, ANQGSEA. Trimming removed 3 bases from V and 1 base from J, with 6 bases in between. The CDR3 reads CSVETGNTEAFF. The CDR3 nucleotides are TGCAGCGTTGAGACAGGGAACACTGAAGCTTTCTTT.